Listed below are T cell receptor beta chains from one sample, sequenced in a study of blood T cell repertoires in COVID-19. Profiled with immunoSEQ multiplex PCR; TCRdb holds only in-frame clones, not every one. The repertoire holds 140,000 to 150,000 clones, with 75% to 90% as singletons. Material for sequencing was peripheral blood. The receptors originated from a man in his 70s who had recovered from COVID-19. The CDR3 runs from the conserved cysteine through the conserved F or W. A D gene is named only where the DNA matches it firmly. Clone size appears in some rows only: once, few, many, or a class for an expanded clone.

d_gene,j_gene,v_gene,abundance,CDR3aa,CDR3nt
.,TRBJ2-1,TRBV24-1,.,CATRPALAPNNEQFF,TGTGCCACCAGGCCAGCATTAGCGCCCAACAATGAGCAGTTCTTC
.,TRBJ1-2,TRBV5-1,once,CASSLEGNYGYTF,TGCGCCAGCAGCTTGGAGGGGAACTATGGCTACACCTTC
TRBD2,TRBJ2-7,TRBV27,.,CASSLLAGVVHEQYF,TGTGCCAGCAGCCTACTAGCGGGAGTAGTCCACGAGCAGTACTTC
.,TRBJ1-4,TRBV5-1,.,CASREDSRNEKLFF,TGCGCCAGCAGGGAAGACAGCAGGAATGAAAAACTGTTTTTT
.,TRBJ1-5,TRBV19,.,CASRAQGPYSNQPQHF,TGTGCCAGTAGGGCACAGGGACCCTATAGCAATCAGCCCCAGCATTTT
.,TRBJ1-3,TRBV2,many,CASSEALRGFGNTIYF,TGTGCCAGCAGTGAAGCGCTTCGGGGTTTCGGAAACACCATATATTTT
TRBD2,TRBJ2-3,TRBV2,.,CASRRLAGALNTQYF,TGTGCCAGCAGGCGACTAGCGGGAGCTCTAAATACGCAGTATTTT
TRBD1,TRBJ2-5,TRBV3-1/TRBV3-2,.,CASSQGMTGGKHKVAQYF,TGTGCCAGCAGCCAAGGGATGACAGGGGGGAAACACAAGGTCGCCCAGTACTTC
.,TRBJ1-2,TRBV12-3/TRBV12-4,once,CASSLLAYGYTF,TGTGCCAGCAGTTTATTGGCCTATGGCTACACCTTC
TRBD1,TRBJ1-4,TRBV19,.,CASSTQGTNEKLFF,TGTGCCAGTAGTACACAGGGGACTAATGAAAAACTGTTTTTT
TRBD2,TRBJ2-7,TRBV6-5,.,CASTLAGLLVYEQYF,TGTGCCAGCACGCTAGCGGGTCTCCTTGTCTACGAGCAGTACTTC
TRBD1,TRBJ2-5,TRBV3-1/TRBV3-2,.,CASRQDRGGKETQYF,TGTGCCAGCAGGCAGGACAGGGGGGGAAAAGAGACCCAGTACTTC
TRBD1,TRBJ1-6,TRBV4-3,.,CASSQDYQGANSPLHF,TGCGCCAGCAGCCAAGACTACCAGGGGGCCAATTCACCCCTCCACTTT
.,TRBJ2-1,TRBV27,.,CASSSRGSSYNEQFF,TGTGCCAGCAGTTCCAGGGGTAGCTCCTACAATGAGCAGTTCTTC
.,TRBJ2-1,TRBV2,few,CASSQVSSVNEQFF,TGTGCCAGCAGTCAGGTCTCCTCGGTTAATGAGCAGTTCTTC
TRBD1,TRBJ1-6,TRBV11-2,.,CASTLEGARSPLHF,TGTGCCAGCACCCTAGAGGGGGCTCGCTCACCCCTCCACTTT
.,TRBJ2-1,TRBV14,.,CASSPQGKRMQFF,TGTGCCAGCAGCCCCCAAGGAAAGCGGATGCAGTTCTTC
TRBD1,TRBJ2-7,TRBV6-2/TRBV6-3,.,CASSHDRGAASYEQYF,TGTGCCAGCAGCCACGACAGGGGGGCAGCCTCCTACGAGCAGTACTTC
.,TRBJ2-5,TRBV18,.,CASSPHGGPQETQYF,TGTGCCAGCTCACCCCACGGGGGGCCCCAAGAGACCCAGTACTTC
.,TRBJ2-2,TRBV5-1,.,CASSPNIIILNTGELFF,TGCGCCAGCAGTCCCAACATCATTATACTAAACACCGGGGAGCTGTTTTTT
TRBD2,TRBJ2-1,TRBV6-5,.,CASSSRTSGIDEQFF,TGTGCCAGCAGTTCAAGGACTAGCGGGATAGATGAGCAGTTCTTC
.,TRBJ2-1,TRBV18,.,CASSPSRDTLHEQFF,TGTGCCAGCTCACCAAGCCGGGACACTCTCCATGAGCAGTTCTTC
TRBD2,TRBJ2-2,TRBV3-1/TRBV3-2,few,CASRGTSSTGELFF,TGTGCCAGCAGGGGGACTAGCAGTACCGGGGAGCTGTTTTTT
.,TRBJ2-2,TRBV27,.,CASGLNTGELFF,TGTGCCAGCGGCCTCAACACCGGGGAGCTGTTTTTT
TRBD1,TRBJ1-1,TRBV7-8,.,CASSLPPQGVTEAFF,TGTGCCAGCAGCCTCCCACCCCAGGGGGTCACTGAAGCTTTCTTT
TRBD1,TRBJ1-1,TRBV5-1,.,CASNPTGGTEAFF,TGCGCCAGCAACCCCACAGGGGGGACTGAAGCTTTCTTT
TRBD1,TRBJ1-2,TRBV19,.,CASSKQGENYGYTF,TGTGCCAGTAGTAAACAGGGGGAGAACTATGGCTACACCTTC
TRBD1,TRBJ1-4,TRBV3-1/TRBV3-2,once,CASSQESGTGAEKLFF,TGTGCCAGCAGCCAAGAGTCCGGGACAGGGGCTGAAAAACTGTTTTTT
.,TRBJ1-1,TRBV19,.,CACGAADTEAFF,TGTGCGTGCGGGGCAGCGGACACTGAAGCTTTCTTT
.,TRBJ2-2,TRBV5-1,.,CASSLGVGELFF,TGCGCCAGCAGCTTAGGGGTCGGGGAGCTGTTTTTT
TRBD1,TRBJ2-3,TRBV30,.,CAWRNRGPTDTQYF,TGTGCCTGGAGGAACAGGGGTCCCACAGATACGCAGTATTTT
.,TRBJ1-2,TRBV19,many,CASNPIGGQNYGYTF,TGTGCCAGTAACCCAATCGGTGGACAGAACTATGGCTACACCTTC
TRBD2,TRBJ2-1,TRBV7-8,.,CASSSWTSYNEQFF,TGTGCCAGCAGCTCCTGGACTAGCTACAATGAGCAGTTCTTC
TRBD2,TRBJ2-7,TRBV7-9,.,CASEGAGGLYEQYF,TGTGCCAGTGAAGGCGCGGGAGGGTTATACGAGCAGTACTTC
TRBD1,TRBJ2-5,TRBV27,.,CASSRQGEETQYF,TGTGCCAGCAGTCGACAGGGGGAAGAGACCCAGTACTTC
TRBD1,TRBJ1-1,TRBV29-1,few,CSVELTGGEAFF,TGCAGCGTTGAGTTGACAGGGGGTGAAGCTTTCTTT
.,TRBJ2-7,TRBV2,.,CASTRTPTTYEQYF,TGTGCCAGCACCCGGACTCCGACAACCTACGAGCAGTACTTC
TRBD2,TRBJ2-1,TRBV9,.,CASSSGTSGRALYNEQFF,TGTGCCAGCAGCTCCGGGACTAGCGGGAGGGCCCTATACAATGAGCAGTTCTTC
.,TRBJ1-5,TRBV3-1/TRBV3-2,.,CASSQDIQVNQPQHF,TGTGCCAGCAGCCAAGATATACAGGTCAATCAGCCCCAGCATTTT
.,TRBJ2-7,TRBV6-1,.,CASSTDFLSYEQYF,TGTGCCAGCAGTACGGACTTCCTGTCCTACGAGCAGTACTTC
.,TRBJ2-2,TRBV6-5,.,CASSYAKNTGELFF,TGTGCCAGCAGTTACGCTAAAAACACCGGGGAGCTGTTTTTT
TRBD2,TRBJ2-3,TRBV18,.,CASSRTSGTSTDTQYF,TGTGCCAGCTCAAGGACTAGCGGGACTAGCACAGATACGCAGTATTTT
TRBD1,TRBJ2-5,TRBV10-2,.,CASSDGGQVQETQYF,TGCGCCAGCAGTGATGGAGGACAGGTCCAAGAGACCCAGTACTTC
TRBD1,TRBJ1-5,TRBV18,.,CASSPQGEAFGQPQHF,TGTGCCAGCTCACCCCAGGGGGAGGCCTTCGGACAGCCCCAGCATTTT
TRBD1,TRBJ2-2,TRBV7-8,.,CASSSLGFGTGSTGELFF,TGTGCCAGCAGCTCTTTAGGGTTCGGGACAGGGAGCACCGGGGAGCTGTTTTTT
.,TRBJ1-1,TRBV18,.,CASSRPGFDTEAFF,TGTGCCAGCTCACGGCCAGGGTTCGACACTGAAGCTTTCTTT
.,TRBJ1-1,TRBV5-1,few,CASSLNRVSNTEAFF,TGCGCCAGCAGCTTGAACAGGGTCTCGAACACTGAAGCTTTCTTT